This note documents a single T cell receptor beta chain sequence. Its matching antigen is unknown. This entry belongs to a study of cytomegalovirus exposure and HLA in healthy donors. Study details: From about 180 million T cells, an earlier analysis saw roughly 110 million unique TCR beta sequences.

The PCR ran on 60 Vbeta and 13 Jbeta primers. Data came from immunoSEQ multiplex PCR; TCRdb stores just in-frame clones and leaves some out. The sample includes 150,000 to 200,000 clones, 75% to 85% of them seen just once. The CDR3 is 14 residues long. Germline V gene sequence: CDR1 SNHLY, CDR2 FYNNEI. V lost 7 bases and J lost 6; bases outside the gene matches: 9. Study-wide points: An ancestry cluster, one associated with Asian ancestry, reportedly showed fewer N-insertions than the roughly 610-donor mean in a later analysis.

The chain recombines TRBV2 with TRBJ2-5; TRBD1 matches at 9 bases. The material sequenced was PBMCs. The receptor's source is a male donor in good health and CMV-seropositive. The CDR3 region is CASMKEQGAKTQYF. The CDR3 bases are TGTGCCAGCATGAAGGAACAGGGGGCCAAGACCCAGTACTTC.